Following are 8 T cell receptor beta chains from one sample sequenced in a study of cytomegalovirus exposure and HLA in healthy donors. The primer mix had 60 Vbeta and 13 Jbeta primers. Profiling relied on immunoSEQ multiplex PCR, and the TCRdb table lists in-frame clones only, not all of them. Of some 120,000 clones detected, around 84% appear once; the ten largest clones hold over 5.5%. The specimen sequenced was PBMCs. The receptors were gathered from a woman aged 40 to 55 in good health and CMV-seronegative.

The CDR3 nucleotides read TGTGCCAGCAGTTTGGCGGGAAATGAAAAACTGTTTTTT. It specifies CASSLAGNEKLFF. The chain joins TRBV28 to TRBJ1-4; D not certain. The CDR3 spans 13 residues. The V gene lost 3 bases and the J gene lost 5 bases, with 7 bases spanning the gap. CDR1 and CDR2 from the germline V gene are MDHEN and SYDVKM.

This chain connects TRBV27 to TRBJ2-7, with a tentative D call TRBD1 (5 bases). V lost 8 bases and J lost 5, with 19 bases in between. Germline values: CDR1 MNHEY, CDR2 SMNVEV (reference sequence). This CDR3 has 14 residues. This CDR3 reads CASGTRQGGDEQYF. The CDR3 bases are TGTGCCAGCGGAACTCGGCAGGGTGGGGACGAGCAGTACTTC.

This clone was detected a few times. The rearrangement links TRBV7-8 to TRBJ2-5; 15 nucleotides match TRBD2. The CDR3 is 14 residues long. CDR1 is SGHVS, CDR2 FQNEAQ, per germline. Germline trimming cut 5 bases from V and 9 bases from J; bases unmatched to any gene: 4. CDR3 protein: CASSNGLAGGAQYF. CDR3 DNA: TGTGCCAGCAGCAACGGACTAGCGGGAGGGGCCCAGTACTTC. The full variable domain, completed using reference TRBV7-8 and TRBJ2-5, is GAGVSQSPRYKVAKRGQDVALRCDPISGHVSLFWYQQALGQGPEFLTYFQNEAQLDKSGLPSDRFFAERPEGSVSTLKIQRTQQEDSAVYLCASSNGLAGGAQYFGPGTRLLVL.

The CDR3 nucleotides read TGTGCCAGTAGTATGCACAGGAGATCCTACGAGCAGTACTTC. Encoded protein: CASSMHRRSYEQYF. The chain uses TRBV19 and TRBJ2-7, with a possible D match to TRBD1 (5 bases). The CDR3 has 14 residues. Trimming pared 3 bases from V and 1 base from J, leaving 10 bases between. CDR1 is LNHDA and CDR2 is SQIVND in the germline V gene (reference sequence).

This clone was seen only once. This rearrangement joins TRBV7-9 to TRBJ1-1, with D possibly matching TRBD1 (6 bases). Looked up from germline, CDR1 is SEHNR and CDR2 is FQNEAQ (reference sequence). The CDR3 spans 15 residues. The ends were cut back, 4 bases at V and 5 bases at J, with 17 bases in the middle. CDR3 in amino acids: CASSSTQGLITEAFF. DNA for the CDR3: TGTGCCAGCAGCTCCACACAGGGTTTAATAACTGAAGCTTTCTTT.

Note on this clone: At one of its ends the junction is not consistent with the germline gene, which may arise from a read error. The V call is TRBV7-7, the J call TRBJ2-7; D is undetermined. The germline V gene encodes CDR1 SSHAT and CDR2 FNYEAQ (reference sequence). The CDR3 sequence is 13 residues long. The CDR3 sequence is CASSLASFYEQYF. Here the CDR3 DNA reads TGTGCTAGCAGCTTAGCTTCATTTTACGAGCAGTACTTC.

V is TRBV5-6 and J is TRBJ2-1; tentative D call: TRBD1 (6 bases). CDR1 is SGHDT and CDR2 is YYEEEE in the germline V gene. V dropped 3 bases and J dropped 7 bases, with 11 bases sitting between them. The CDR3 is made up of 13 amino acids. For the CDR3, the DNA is TGTGCCAGCAGCTACCTACAGGGTAATGAGCAGTTCTTC. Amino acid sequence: CASSYLQGNEQFF.

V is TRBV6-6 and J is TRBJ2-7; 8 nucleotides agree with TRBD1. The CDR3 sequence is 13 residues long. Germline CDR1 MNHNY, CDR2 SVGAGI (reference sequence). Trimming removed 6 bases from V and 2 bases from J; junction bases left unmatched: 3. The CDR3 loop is CASSLQGAYEQYF. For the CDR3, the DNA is TGTGCCAGCAGCCTACAGGGGGCCTACGAGCAGTACTTC.